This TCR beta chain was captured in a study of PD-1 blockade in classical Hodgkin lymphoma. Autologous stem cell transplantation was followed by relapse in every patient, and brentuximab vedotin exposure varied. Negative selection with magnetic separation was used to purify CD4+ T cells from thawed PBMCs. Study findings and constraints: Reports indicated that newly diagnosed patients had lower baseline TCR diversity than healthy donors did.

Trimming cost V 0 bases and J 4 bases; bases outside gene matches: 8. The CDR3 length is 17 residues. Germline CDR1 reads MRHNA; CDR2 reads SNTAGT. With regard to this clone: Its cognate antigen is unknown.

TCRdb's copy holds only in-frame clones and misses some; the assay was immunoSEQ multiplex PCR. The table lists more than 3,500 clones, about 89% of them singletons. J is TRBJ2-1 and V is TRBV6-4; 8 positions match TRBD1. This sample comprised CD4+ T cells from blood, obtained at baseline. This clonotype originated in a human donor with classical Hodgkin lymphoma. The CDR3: CASSDSRGQGAYNEQFF. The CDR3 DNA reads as TGTGCCAGCAGTGACTCGAGAGGGCAGGGGGCTTACAATGAGCAGTTCTTC.